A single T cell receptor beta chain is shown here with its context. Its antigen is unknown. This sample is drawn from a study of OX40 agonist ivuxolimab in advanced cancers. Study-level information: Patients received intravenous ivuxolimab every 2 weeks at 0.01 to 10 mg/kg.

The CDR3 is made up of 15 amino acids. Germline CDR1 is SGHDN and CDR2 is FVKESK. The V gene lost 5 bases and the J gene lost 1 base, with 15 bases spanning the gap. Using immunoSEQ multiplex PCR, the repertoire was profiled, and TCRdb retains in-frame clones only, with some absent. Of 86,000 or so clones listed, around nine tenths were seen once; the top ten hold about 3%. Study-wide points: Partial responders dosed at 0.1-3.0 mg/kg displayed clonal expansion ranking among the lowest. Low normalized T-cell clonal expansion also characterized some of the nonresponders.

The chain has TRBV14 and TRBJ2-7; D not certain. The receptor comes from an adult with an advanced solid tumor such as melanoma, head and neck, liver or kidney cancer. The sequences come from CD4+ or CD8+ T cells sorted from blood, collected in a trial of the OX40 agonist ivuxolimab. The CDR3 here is CASSLGRTLSYEQYF. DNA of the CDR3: TGTGCCAGCAGCTTAGGGCGGACGCTATCCTACGAGCAGTACTTC.